Listed below are T cell receptor beta chains from one sample, sequenced in a study of shared clonotypes between healthy human individuals. The data were produced by immunoSEQ multiplex PCR, yet TCRdb's version contains in-frame clones alone and is incomplete. The data hold 2 million to 2.5 million clones, with about 92% observed a single time. The sample consisted of naive CD4+ T cells from PBMCs. Receptors originate from a man between 18 and 35 years old in good health. Some clones in this sample may be carry-over from other donors' samples. The CDR3 runs from the conserved cysteine through the conserved F or W. D genes are given only for firm matches. For some rows the clone size is stated as once, few or many, or as a class when expanded; others skip it.

d_gene: .; abundance: .; j_gene: TRBJ1-1; v_gene: TRBV6-1; CDR3aa: CASSEIGGSEAFF; CDR3nt: TGTGCCAGCAGTGAAATTGGGGGCTCTGAAGCTTTCTTT
d_gene: .; abundance: .; j_gene: TRBJ1-5; v_gene: TRBV7-8; CDR3aa: CASSPRQAAQLWSNQPQHF; CDR3nt: TGTGCCAGCAGCCCAAGACAGGCCGCTCAGCTATGGAGCAATCAGCCCCAGCATTTT
d_gene: .; abundance: .; j_gene: TRBJ2-2; v_gene: TRBV6-1; CDR3aa: CASSADSLDTGELFF; CDR3nt: TGTGCCAGCAGTGCCGACAGCTTAGACACCGGGGAGCTGTTTTTT
d_gene: TRBD2; abundance: .; j_gene: TRBJ2-5; v_gene: TRBV7-9; CDR3aa: CASTKREGETQYF; CDR3nt: TGTGCCAGCACCAAGCGGGAAGGAGAGACCCAGTACTTC
d_gene: TRBD1; abundance: .; j_gene: TRBJ1-2; v_gene: TRBV5-4; CDR3aa: CASSPRTGEDNYGYTF; CDR3nt: TGTGCCAGCAGCCCCCGGACAGGGGAAGACAACTATGGCTACACCTTC
d_gene: TRBD2; abundance: .; j_gene: TRBJ2-1; v_gene: TRBV6-6; CDR3aa: CASSYSGTRNEQFF; CDR3nt: TGTGCCAGCAGTTACTCCGGGACTAGAAATGAGCAGTTCTTC
d_gene: .; abundance: once; j_gene: TRBJ2-1; v_gene: TRBV11-3; CDR3aa: CASSFRGTGEQFF; CDR3nt: TGTGCCAGCTCCTTCAGGGGTACCGGTGAGCAGTTCTTC
d_gene: TRBD1; abundance: .; j_gene: TRBJ1-2; v_gene: TRBV30; CDR3aa: CAWSPGQGGYGYTF; CDR3nt: TGTGCCTGGAGTCCGGGACAGGGGGGCTATGGCTACACCTTC
d_gene: TRBD1; abundance: .; j_gene: TRBJ1-1; v_gene: TRBV5-1; CDR3aa: CASSLKGQDTEAFF; CDR3nt: TGCGCCAGCAGCTTGAAGGGACAGGACACTGAAGCTTTCTTT
d_gene: TRBD2; abundance: once; j_gene: TRBJ2-3; v_gene: TRBV7-9; CDR3aa: CASSLRLAGVLVDTQYF; CDR3nt: TGTGCCAGCAGCCTGAGACTAGCGGGGGTTTTAGTAGATACGCAGTATTTT
d_gene: .; abundance: .; j_gene: TRBJ2-1; v_gene: TRBV28; CDR3aa: CASRRWERDNEQFF; CDR3nt: TGTGCCAGTCGGCGATGGGAACGGGACAATGAGCAGTTCTTC
d_gene: .; abundance: .; j_gene: TRBJ2-7; v_gene: TRBV30; CDR3aa: CAWSPTGYTYEQYF; CDR3nt: TGTGCCTGGAGCCCCACAGGTTACACCTACGAGCAGTACTTC
d_gene: .; abundance: .; j_gene: TRBJ1-1; v_gene: TRBV6-1; CDR3aa: CASSSEMNTEAFF; CDR3nt: TGTGCCAGCAGTTCTGAAATGAACACTGAAGCTTTCTTT
d_gene: .; abundance: .; j_gene: TRBJ2-7; v_gene: TRBV5-4; CDR3aa: CASSLSSASDEQYF; CDR3nt: TGTGCCAGCAGCTTGAGTTCCGCGAGTGACGAGCAGTACTTC
d_gene: .; abundance: .; j_gene: TRBJ2-5; v_gene: TRBV20-1; CDR3aa: CSASWRETQYF; CDR3nt: TGCAGTGCTAGTTGGCGAGAGACCCAGTACTTC
d_gene: .; abundance: .; j_gene: TRBJ1-1; v_gene: TRBV2; CDR3aa: CASSVLQHTEAFF; CDR3nt: TGTGCCAGCAGTGTTTTGCAGCACACTGAAGCTTTCTTT
d_gene: .; abundance: .; j_gene: TRBJ1-2; v_gene: TRBV2; CDR3aa: CASSATANYGYTF; CDR3nt: TGTGCCAGCAGTGCAACAGCTAACTATGGCTACACCTTC
d_gene: .; abundance: .; j_gene: TRBJ1-5; v_gene: TRBV18; CDR3aa: CASSPGGGQPQHF; CDR3nt: TGTGCCAGCTCACCAGGAGGCGGTCAGCCCCAGCATTTT
d_gene: .; abundance: .; j_gene: TRBJ2-1; v_gene: TRBV1; CDR3aa: CTSSPGTSVNNEQFF; CDR3nt: TGCACCAGCAGCCCAGGGACTAGCGTAAACAATGAGCAGTTCTTC
d_gene: .; abundance: .; j_gene: TRBJ2-1; v_gene: TRBV27; CDR3aa: CASSLSRDRYNEQFF; CDR3nt: TGTGCCAGCAGTTTATCGCGCGACAGGTACAATGAGCAGTTCTTC
d_gene: .; abundance: .; j_gene: TRBJ2-1; v_gene: TRBV7-3; CDR3aa: CASASVANEQFF; CDR3nt: TGTGCCAGCGCTAGCGTCGCCAATGAGCAGTTCTTC
d_gene: .; abundance: once; j_gene: TRBJ2-7; v_gene: TRBV28; CDR3aa: CASSGGYEQYF; CDR3nt: TGTGCCAGCAGTGGGGGCTACGAGCAGTACTTC
d_gene: .; abundance: .; j_gene: TRBJ2-1; v_gene: TRBV5-1; CDR3aa: CASSQGTPISSYNEQFF; CDR3nt: TGCGCCAGCAGCCAAGGGACCCCGATTAGCTCCTACAATGAGCAGTTCTTC
d_gene: .; abundance: .; j_gene: TRBJ2-3; v_gene: TRBV18; CDR3aa: CASSPDTDTQYF; CDR3nt: TGTGCCAGCTCACCGGATACGGATACGCAGTATTTT
d_gene: .; abundance: .; j_gene: TRBJ2-1; v_gene: TRBV4-1; CDR3aa: CASSQAYRMSSYNEQFF; CDR3nt: TGCGCCAGCAGCCAAGCATACAGGATGAGCTCCTACAATGAGCAGTTCTTC
d_gene: .; abundance: .; j_gene: TRBJ2-5; v_gene: TRBV6-6; CDR3aa: CASSYPGPIQETQYF; CDR3nt: TGTGCCAGCAGTTACCCCGGGCCCATTCAAGAGACCCAGTACTTC
d_gene: .; abundance: once; j_gene: TRBJ2-2; v_gene: TRBV2; CDR3aa: CASSPRGGELFF; CDR3nt: TGTGCCAGCAGCCCCCGGGGCGGGGAGCTGTTTTTT
d_gene: TRBD1; abundance: .; j_gene: TRBJ1-5; v_gene: TRBV11-2; CDR3aa: CASSSWTGGISNQPQHF; CDR3nt: TGTGCCAGCAGCTCCTGGACAGGGGGGATAAGCAATCAGCCCCAGCATTTT
d_gene: .; abundance: .; j_gene: TRBJ2-7; v_gene: TRBV28; CDR3aa: CASAGTSEQYF; CDR3nt: TGTGCCAGCGCCGGGACATCGGAGCAGTACTTC
d_gene: .; abundance: .; j_gene: TRBJ1-1; v_gene: TRBV7-2; CDR3aa: CASSSRGTQSTEAFF; CDR3nt: TGTGCCAGCAGCTCCCGAGGGACCCAGAGCACTGAAGCTTTCTTT
d_gene: .; abundance: .; j_gene: TRBJ1-5; v_gene: TRBV5-1; CDR3aa: CASSLVPSGRGNQPQHF; CDR3nt: TGCGCCAGCAGCTTGGTTCCGAGTGGACGGGGCAATCAGCCCCAGCATTTT
d_gene: .; abundance: .; j_gene: TRBJ2-3; v_gene: TRBV4-3; CDR3aa: CASSQADTQYF; CDR3nt: TGCGCCAGCAGCCAGGCAGATACGCAGTATTTT
d_gene: .; abundance: .; j_gene: TRBJ1-5; v_gene: TRBV7-6; CDR3aa: CASSLGVGYSNQPQHF; CDR3nt: TGTGCCAGCAGCTTAGGTGTGGGATATAGCAATCAGCCCCAGCATTTT
d_gene: .; abundance: .; j_gene: TRBJ2-4; v_gene: TRBV4-3; CDR3aa: CASSPNERGANIQYF; CDR3nt: TGCGCCAGCAGCCCCAACGAGCGCGGGGCAAACATTCAGTACTTC
d_gene: .; abundance: .; j_gene: TRBJ2-2; v_gene: TRBV30; CDR3aa: CAGSWAGFTGELFF; CDR3nt: TGTGCAGGGTCGTGGGCAGGGTTCACCGGGGAGCTGTTTTTT
d_gene: .; abundance: .; j_gene: TRBJ1-4; v_gene: TRBV28; CDR3aa: CASSTPRTTNEKLFF; CDR3nt: TGTGCCAGCAGTACCCCCCGAACAACTAATGAAAAACTGTTTTTT
d_gene: .; abundance: once; j_gene: TRBJ2-5; v_gene: TRBV10-1; CDR3aa: CASSEGWARETQYF; CDR3nt: TGCGCCAGCAGTGAGGGATGGGCTCGGGAGACCCAGTACTTC
d_gene: .; abundance: few; j_gene: TRBJ1-1; v_gene: TRBV7-6; CDR3aa: CASSLLVNTEAFF; CDR3nt: TGTGCCAGCAGCTTACTGGTGAACACTGAAGCTTTCTTT
d_gene: .; abundance: .; j_gene: TRBJ2-2; v_gene: TRBV5-6; CDR3aa: CASSLWGTGELFF; CDR3nt: TGTGCCAGCAGCTTGTGGGGGACAGGGGAGCTGTTTTTT
d_gene: TRBD1; abundance: .; j_gene: TRBJ2-7; v_gene: TRBV18; CDR3aa: CASSTKGAVEQYF; CDR3nt: TGTGCCAGCTCAACCAAGGGGGCTGTCGAGCAGTACTTC
d_gene: .; abundance: .; j_gene: TRBJ2-1; v_gene: TRBV5-4; CDR3aa: CASSLSNGGEQFF; CDR3nt: TGTGCCAGCAGCTTGTCAAATGGGGGTGAGCAGTTCTTC
d_gene: TRBD1; abundance: .; j_gene: TRBJ2-2; v_gene: TRBV7-2; CDR3aa: CASSDGTGFTGELFF; CDR3nt: TGTGCCAGCAGCGACGGGACAGGGTTCACCGGGGAGCTGTTTTTT
d_gene: .; abundance: .; j_gene: TRBJ1-1; v_gene: TRBV18; CDR3aa: CASSPPVYPNTEAFF; CDR3nt: TGTGCCAGCTCACCACCGGTGTATCCTAACACTGAAGCTTTCTTT
d_gene: TRBD2; abundance: .; j_gene: TRBJ2-7; v_gene: TRBV4-2; CDR3aa: CASSPTTTSGSSYEQYF; CDR3nt: TGTGCCAGCAGCCCGACCACGACTAGCGGATCTTCCTACGAGCAGTACTTC